This TCR beta chain appears in the sequencing data of a study of cytomegalovirus exposure and HLA in healthy donors. Findings and caveats of the study: Many donors carried some public TCRs, although rarity characterized most TCR sequences. It was assumed in the presence/absence analyses that sequencing depth was roughly uniform across donors. Cytomegalovirus status was reportedly diagnosed by the classifier with high specificity and sensitivity.

In this sample, this clone turned up a few times. What it recognizes is unknown. The PCR ran on 60 Vbeta and 13 Jbeta primers. Libraries were prepared by immunoSEQ multiplex PCR; TCRdb keeps only in-frame clonotypes and omits some of them. The data show roughly 80,000 clones, 67% seen once. The CDR3 consists of 14 residues. The V and J ends lost 11 bases and 4 bases, in that order; junction bases with no gene match: 10. Looked up from germline, CDR1 is MGHDK and CDR2 is SYGVNS. Sequencing was carried out using PBMCs. The receptor's source is a woman aged 45-60 years in good health and CMV-seropositive. This chain connects TRBV25-1 to TRBJ1-4; 7 positions match TRBD1. CDR3 amino acids: CAAGLGTVNEKLFF. DNA of the CDR3: TGTGCCGCCGGCCTCGGGACAGTTAATGAAAAACTGTTTTTT. The full variable domain, in which reference TRBV25-1 and TRBJ1-4 provide the parts outside the CDR3, is EADIYQTPRYLVIGTGKKITLECSQTMGHDKMYWYQQDPGMELHLIHYSYGVNSTEKGDLSSESTVSRIRTEHFPLTLESARPSHTSQYLCAAGLGTVNEKLFFGSGTQLSVL.